Here is one TCR beta chain with its context. This CDR3 region has 13 residues. The ends were cut back, 4 bases at V and 8 bases at J, with 12 bases in the middle. Looked up from germline, CDR1 is SGHTA and CDR2 is FQGNSA. Generated by immunoSEQ multiplex PCR, the TCRdb table keeps only in-frame clones and is missing some. Here the sample spans tens of thousands of clones, approximately 87% being singletons. This record comes from a study of OX40 agonist ivuxolimab in advanced cancers. For the study at large: Patients were dosed with the agonistic anti-OX40 (CD134) antibody ivuxolimab. The dose-escalation group included hepatocellular carcinoma, melanoma, renal cell carcinoma and head and neck cancer. Therapy given before enrollment (anti-PD-1, anti-PD-L1 or anti-CTLA-4) was allowed, and around 40% had some. Partial responses were achieved by three patients, of whom one had hepatocellular carcinoma and two had cutaneous melanoma.

The sample here was CD4+ or CD8+ T cells sorted from blood, taken in a trial of the OX40 agonist ivuxolimab. The chain recombines TRBV7-2 with TRBJ2-1; maybe TRBD2 (6 bases). This TCR was recovered from an adult with an advanced solid tumor such as melanoma, head and neck, liver or kidney cancer. CDR3: CASSSSGRHEQFF. The CDR3 coding sequence is TGTGCCAGCAGCTCGAGCGGGCGCCATGAGCAGTTCTTC.